The rows below give T cell receptor beta chains drawn from one sample of a study of shared clonotypes between healthy human individuals. TCRdb's copy holds only in-frame clones and misses some; the assay was immunoSEQ multiplex PCR. The sample has about 1.5 million clones; about 98% are singletons. The material sequenced was naive CD4+ T cells sorted from blood. All receptors come from a man aged 25 to 40 in good health. CDR3s include the opening cysteine and the closing phenylalanine or tryptophan. D genes are given only for firm matches. Clone size appears in some rows only: once, few, many, or a class for an expanded clone.

j_gene: TRBJ2-5
v_gene: TRBV6-6
d_gene: TRBD2
abundance: -
CDR3aa: CASSFGLVQETQYF
CDR3nt: TGTGCCAGCAGTTTCGGACTAGTCCAAGAGACCCAGTACTTC

j_gene: TRBJ1-2
v_gene: TRBV19
d_gene: TRBD1
abundance: -
CDR3aa: CASSLWTGETYGYTF
CDR3nt: TGTGCCAGTAGTCTCTGGACAGGAGAGACCTATGGCTACACCTTC

j_gene: TRBJ2-5
v_gene: TRBV10-1
d_gene: -
abundance: -
CDR3aa: CASSESNTDTETQYF
CDR3nt: TGCGCCAGCAGTGAGTCGAATACGGACACAGAGACCCAGTACTTC

j_gene: TRBJ1-2
v_gene: TRBV28
d_gene: -
abundance: -
CDR3aa: CASSLFGLASGYTF
CDR3nt: TGTGCCAGCAGTTTATTTGGACTCGCTAGTGGCTACACCTTC

j_gene: TRBJ2-7
v_gene: TRBV6-5
d_gene: TRBD2
abundance: -
CDR3aa: CASTLGEGLYEQYF
CDR3nt: TGTGCCAGTACACTGGGGGAGGGCCTTTACGAGCAGTACTTC

j_gene: TRBJ2-6
v_gene: TRBV2
d_gene: -
abundance: -
CDR3aa: CASRLGSGANVLTF
CDR3nt: TGTGCCAGCAGGCTGGGCTCTGGGGCCAACGTCCTGACTTTC

j_gene: TRBJ1-2
v_gene: TRBV7-9
d_gene: -
abundance: once
CDR3aa: CASSFAQDRGGYTF
CDR3nt: TGTGCCAGCAGCTTCGCGCAGGATCGTGGTGGCTACACCTTC

j_gene: TRBJ1-5
v_gene: TRBV27
d_gene: -
abundance: -
CDR3aa: CASSSHGSKSIQPQHF
CDR3nt: TGTGCCAGCAGTTCCCATGGATCAAAAAGCATTCAGCCCCAGCATTTT

j_gene: TRBJ2-3
v_gene: TRBV6-6
d_gene: -
abundance: -
CDR3aa: CASSPIQGLTDTQYF
CDR3nt: TGTGCCAGCAGCCCAATTCAGGGACTGACAGATACGCAGTATTTT

j_gene: TRBJ2-4
v_gene: TRBV19
d_gene: -
abundance: -
CDR3aa: CASSIDPGFSAKNIQYF
CDR3nt: TGTGCCAGTAGTATAGATCCGGGGTTCTCCGCCAAAAACATTCAGTACTTC

j_gene: TRBJ2-3
v_gene: TRBV19
d_gene: -
abundance: -
CDR3aa: CASSIDPRVSAPTGTDTQYF
CDR3nt: TGTGCCAGTAGTATAGATCCTAGGGTTAGCGCGCCCACGGGCACAGATACGCAGTATTTT

j_gene: TRBJ1-5
v_gene: TRBV6-5
d_gene: TRBD1
abundance: -
CDR3aa: CASRKTGGSNQPQHF
CDR3nt: TGTGCCAGCAGAAAGACAGGGGGCAGCAATCAGCCCCAGCATTTT

j_gene: TRBJ2-3
v_gene: TRBV25-1
d_gene: -
abundance: -
CDR3aa: CASSEFRLVEGPDTQYF
CDR3nt: TGTGCCAGCAGTGAATTCCGTCTCGTTGAAGGCCCAGATACGCAGTATTTT

j_gene: TRBJ1-2
v_gene: TRBV15
d_gene: -
abundance: -
CDR3aa: CATSTSGVRGYTF
CDR3nt: TGTGCCACCAGCACGTCGGGGGTCCGGGGCTACACCTTC

j_gene: TRBJ2-2
v_gene: TRBV5-6
d_gene: -
abundance: -
CDR3aa: CASSWGGAGELFF
CDR3nt: TGTGCCAGCAGCTGGGGCGGGGCCGGGGAGCTGTTTTTT

j_gene: TRBJ2-3
v_gene: TRBV7-3
d_gene: -
abundance: -
CDR3aa: CASSPSTYTDTQYF
CDR3nt: TGTGCCAGCAGCCCCTCCACTTACACAGATACGCAGTATTTT

j_gene: TRBJ1-3
v_gene: TRBV6-6
d_gene: -
abundance: -
CDR3aa: CASSPYRDRGNTIYF
CDR3nt: TGTGCCAGCAGCCCCTACCGGGACCGTGGAAACACCATATATTTT

j_gene: TRBJ1-2
v_gene: TRBV10-3
d_gene: -
abundance: -
CDR3aa: CAISERQLNNYGYTF
CDR3nt: TGTGCCATCAGTGAACGGCAGCTGAATAACTATGGCTACACCTTC

j_gene: TRBJ1-3
v_gene: TRBV30
d_gene: -
abundance: -
CDR3aa: CAWSDFPQAGNTIYF
CDR3nt: TGTGCCTGGAGTGATTTCCCTCAAGCTGGAAACACCATATATTTT

j_gene: TRBJ2-3
v_gene: TRBV18
d_gene: -
abundance: -
CDR3aa: CASSPQASGGGDTQYF
CDR3nt: TGTGCCAGCTCACCCCAAGCGAGCGGTGGAGGAGATACGCAGTATTTT

j_gene: TRBJ2-1
v_gene: TRBV7-8
d_gene: TRBD2
abundance: -
CDR3aa: CASSLGREVVMSYNEQFF
CDR3nt: TGTGCCAGCAGCTTAGGGCGGGAGGTGGTTATGTCCTACAATGAGCAGTTCTTC

j_gene: TRBJ2-1
v_gene: TRBV27
d_gene: TRBD2
abundance: -
CDR3aa: CATGTSLGNEQFF
CDR3nt: TGTGCCACCGGGACTAGCCTTGGCAATGAGCAGTTCTTC

j_gene: TRBJ2-3
v_gene: TRBV30
d_gene: -
abundance: -
CDR3aa: CAWTIPLPDTQYF
CDR3nt: TGTGCCTGGACTATCCCTCTCCCAGATACGCAGTATTTT

j_gene: TRBJ2-5
v_gene: TRBV7-9
d_gene: TRBD1
abundance: once
CDR3aa: CASSSPRLRDRVAETQYF
CDR3nt: TGTGCCAGCAGCTCGCCACGACTCCGGGACAGGGTTGCGGAGACCCAGTACTTC

j_gene: TRBJ1-5
v_gene: TRBV28
d_gene: -
abundance: -
CDR3aa: CASSLNGDHQPQHF
CDR3nt: TGTGCCAGCAGTCTTAACGGGGACCATCAGCCCCAGCATTTT

j_gene: TRBJ1-1
v_gene: TRBV29-1
d_gene: -
abundance: -
CDR3aa: CSVTGRTNTEAFF
CDR3nt: TGCAGCGTGACAGGACGGACGAACACTGAAGCTTTCTTT

j_gene: TRBJ2-6
v_gene: TRBV6-6
d_gene: -
abundance: -
CDR3aa: CASSYSLSGANVLTF
CDR3nt: TGTGCCAGCAGTTACTCCCTCTCTGGGGCCAACGTCCTGACTTTC

j_gene: TRBJ2-1
v_gene: TRBV4-3
d_gene: -
abundance: -
CDR3aa: CASSQEDSTYNEQFF
CDR3nt: TGCGCCAGCAGCCAAGAGGACAGCACCTACAATGAGCAGTTCTTC

j_gene: TRBJ1-3
v_gene: TRBV30
d_gene: TRBD1
abundance: -
CDR3aa: CAWSADRVGNTIYF
CDR3nt: TGTGCCTGGAGTGCCGACAGGGTTGGAAACACCATATATTTT

j_gene: TRBJ2-1
v_gene: TRBV7-9
d_gene: -
abundance: -
CDR3aa: CASSRRGSYNEQFF
CDR3nt: TGTGCCAGCAGCCGGAGGGGCTCCTACAATGAGCAGTTCTTC

j_gene: TRBJ2-5
v_gene: TRBV15
d_gene: -
abundance: -
CDR3aa: CATSRALGSGAYQETQYF
CDR3nt: TGTGCCACCAGCAGAGCCCTTGGTAGTGGGGCGTACCAAGAGACCCAGTACTTC

j_gene: TRBJ2-1
v_gene: TRBV18
d_gene: -
abundance: -
CDR3aa: CASSPVSAGVTYNEQFF
CDR3nt: TGTGCCAGCTCACCAGTTTCCGCGGGCGTGACTTACAATGAGCAGTTCTTC

j_gene: TRBJ1-4
v_gene: TRBV4-1
d_gene: -
abundance: once
CDR3aa: CASSQVPLLTNEKLFF
CDR3nt: TGCGCCAGCAGCCAAGTTCCTCTGTTAACTAATGAAAAACTGTTTTTT

j_gene: TRBJ2-7
v_gene: TRBV19
d_gene: TRBD1
abundance: -
CDR3aa: CASSAQGAVYEQYF
CDR3nt: TGTGCCAGTAGTGCACAGGGGGCGGTCTACGAGCAGTACTTC

j_gene: TRBJ1-1
v_gene: TRBV7-8
d_gene: -
abundance: -
CDR3aa: CASSFSDNANTEAFF
CDR3nt: TGTGCCAGCAGCTTCTCGGACAATGCAAACACTGAAGCTTTCTTT

j_gene: TRBJ2-1
v_gene: TRBV5-1
d_gene: TRBD2
abundance: -
CDR3aa: CASSPGSSGRLSYNEQFF
CDR3nt: TGCGCCAGCAGCCCGGGGTCTAGCGGCCGCCTCTCCTACAATGAGCAGTTCTTC

j_gene: TRBJ2-2
v_gene: TRBV29-1
d_gene: -
abundance: -
CDR3aa: CSVEDRGETGELFF
CDR3nt: TGCAGCGTTGAAGATAGGGGGGAGACCGGGGAGCTGTTTTTT

j_gene: TRBJ2-3
v_gene: TRBV5-4
d_gene: TRBD2
abundance: once
CDR3aa: CASTKPGLAADTQYF
CDR3nt: TGTGCCAGCACCAAACCGGGACTAGCAGCCGATACGCAGTATTTT

j_gene: TRBJ1-1
v_gene: TRBV5-1
d_gene: TRBD1
abundance: -
CDR3aa: CASSTTGTGGTEAFF
CDR3nt: TGCGCCAGCAGCACCACCGGGACAGGGGGCACTGAAGCTTTCTTT

j_gene: TRBJ1-1
v_gene: TRBV12-5
d_gene: -
abundance: -
CDR3aa: CASGLGEWNTEAFF
CDR3nt: TGTGCTAGTGGTTTAGGGGAGTGGAACACTGAAGCTTTCTTT

j_gene: TRBJ1-4
v_gene: TRBV25-1
d_gene: -
abundance: -
CDR3aa: CASSELQGTNEKLFF
CDR3nt: TGTGCCAGCAGTGAGCTACAGGGCACTAATGAAAAACTGTTTTTT

j_gene: TRBJ1-5
v_gene: TRBV2
d_gene: TRBD1
abundance: -
CDR3aa: CASSVPGTGGNQPQHF
CDR3nt: TGTGCCAGCAGTGTTCCCGGGACAGGGGGCAATCAGCCCCAGCATTTT

j_gene: TRBJ1-5
v_gene: TRBV27
d_gene: -
abundance: -
CDR3aa: CASSLESGRNQPQHF
CDR3nt: TGTGCCAGCAGTTTAGAGTCAGGGCGCAATCAGCCCCAGCATTTT

j_gene: TRBJ2-2
v_gene: TRBV28
d_gene: -
abundance: -
CDR3aa: CASSLGVSLTFGELFF
CDR3nt: TGTGCCAGCAGTTTAGGAGTAAGTCTCACGTTCGGGGAGCTGTTTTTT

j_gene: TRBJ1-5
v_gene: TRBV28
d_gene: -
abundance: -
CDR3aa: CASTRRSGLSNQPQHF
CDR3nt: TGTGCCAGCACCCGTAGATCAGGGCTAAGCAATCAGCCCCAGCATTTT

j_gene: TRBJ1-4
v_gene: TRBV7-8
d_gene: TRBD1
abundance: -
CDR3aa: CASSIRPGQTNEKLFF
CDR3nt: TGTGCCAGCAGCATCCGACCGGGACAGACTAATGAAAAACTGTTTTTT

j_gene: TRBJ2-7
v_gene: TRBV5-1
d_gene: -
abundance: -
CDR3aa: CASSVQGMYEQYF
CDR3nt: TGCGCCAGCAGCGTTCAGGGTATGTACGAGCAGTACTTC

j_gene: TRBJ1-5
v_gene: TRBV7-8
d_gene: TRBD1
abundance: -
CDR3aa: CASSTDRDNQPQHF
CDR3nt: TGTGCCAGCTCGACGGACAGGGACAATCAGCCCCAGCATTTT

j_gene: TRBJ1-1
v_gene: TRBV5-1
d_gene: TRBD1
abundance: -
CDR3aa: CASSPLLHTGGDTEAFF
CDR3nt: TGCGCCAGCAGCCCCTTACTGCACACAGGGGGCGACACTGAAGCTTTCTTT

j_gene: TRBJ1-5
v_gene: TRBV28
d_gene: -
abundance: -
CDR3aa: CASSLSGTYQPQHF
CDR3nt: TGTGCCAGCAGTCTGAGCGGGACATATCAGCCCCAGCATTTT

j_gene: TRBJ2-3
v_gene: TRBV28
d_gene: -
abundance: -
CDR3aa: CASTEGLIPPTDTQYF
CDR3nt: TGTGCCAGCACCGAGGGCCTAATCCCCCCCACAGATACGCAGTATTTT

j_gene: TRBJ1-4
v_gene: TRBV28
d_gene: -
abundance: -
CDR3aa: CASSYREKLFF
CDR3nt: TGTGCCAGCAGCTATAGGGAAAAACTGTTTTTT

j_gene: TRBJ1-5
v_gene: TRBV28
d_gene: -
abundance: once
CDR3aa: CASSFIDSNQPQHF
CDR3nt: TGTGCCAGCAGCTTTATAGATAGCAATCAGCCCCAGCATTTT

j_gene: TRBJ2-5
v_gene: TRBV5-4
d_gene: -
abundance: -
CDR3aa: CASSPTRQETQYF
CDR3nt: TGTGCCAGCAGCCCGACTAGACAAGAGACCCAGTACTTC

j_gene: TRBJ2-7
v_gene: TRBV14
d_gene: TRBD1
abundance: -
CDR3aa: CASSRQGPYEQYF
CDR3nt: TGTGCCAGCAGCCGACAGGGACCCTACGAGCAGTACTTC